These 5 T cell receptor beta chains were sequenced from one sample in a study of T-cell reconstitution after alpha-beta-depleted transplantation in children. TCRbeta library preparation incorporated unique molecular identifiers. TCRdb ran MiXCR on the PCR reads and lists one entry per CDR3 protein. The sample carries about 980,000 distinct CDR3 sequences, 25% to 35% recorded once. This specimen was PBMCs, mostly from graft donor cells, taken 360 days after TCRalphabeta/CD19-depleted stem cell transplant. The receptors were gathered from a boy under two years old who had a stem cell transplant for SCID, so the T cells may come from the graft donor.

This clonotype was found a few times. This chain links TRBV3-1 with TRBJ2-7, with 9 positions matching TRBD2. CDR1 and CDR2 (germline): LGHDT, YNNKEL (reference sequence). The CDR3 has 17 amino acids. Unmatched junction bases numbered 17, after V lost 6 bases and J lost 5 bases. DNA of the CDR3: TGTGCCAGCAGTCTGAGCGTAATAGCGGGAGAGTACCACGAGCAGTACTTC. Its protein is CASSLSVIAGEYHEQYF.

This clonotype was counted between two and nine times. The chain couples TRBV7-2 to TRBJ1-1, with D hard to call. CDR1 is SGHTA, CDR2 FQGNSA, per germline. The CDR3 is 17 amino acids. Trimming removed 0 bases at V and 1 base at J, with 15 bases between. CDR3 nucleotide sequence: TGTGCCAGCAGCTTAGCGGCGGGCCCACTCCAGAACACTGAAGCTTTCTTT. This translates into CASSLAAGPLQNTEAFF.

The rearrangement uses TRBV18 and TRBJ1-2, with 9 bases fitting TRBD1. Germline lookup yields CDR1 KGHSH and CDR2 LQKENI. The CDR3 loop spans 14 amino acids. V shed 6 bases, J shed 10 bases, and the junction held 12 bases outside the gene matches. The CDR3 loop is CASSPTGQGFDYTF. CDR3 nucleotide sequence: TGTGCCAGCTCTCCAACGGGACAGGGATTCGACTACACCTTC.

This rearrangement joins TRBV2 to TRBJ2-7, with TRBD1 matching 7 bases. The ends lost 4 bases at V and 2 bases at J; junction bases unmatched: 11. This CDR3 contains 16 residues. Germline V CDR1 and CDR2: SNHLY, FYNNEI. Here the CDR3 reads CASSAPGTALTYEQYF. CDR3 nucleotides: TGTGCCAGCAGTGCCCCCGGGACAGCTTTAACCTACGAGCAGTACTTC.

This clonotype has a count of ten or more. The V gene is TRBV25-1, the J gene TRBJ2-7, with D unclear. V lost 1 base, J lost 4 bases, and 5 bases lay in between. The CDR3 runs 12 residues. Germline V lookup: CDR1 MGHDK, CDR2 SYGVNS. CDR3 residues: CASSEWGYEQYF. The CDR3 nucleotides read TGTGCCAGCAGTGAATGGGGTTACGAGCAGTACTTC.